A selection of T cell receptor beta chains follows, all from one sample in a study of T cell clonotyping in hematopoietic cell transplantation. Produced via immunoSEQ multiplex PCR; TCRdb's table is partial and in-frame only. This table holds some 4,200 clones, over 85% found once. The specimen was peripheral blood mononuclear cells, collected 30 days after allogeneic stem cell transplant. The receptors stem from a male patient in his 70s who had an allogeneic stem cell transplant from an unrelated donor, so T cells may come from the graft donor. Some clones in this sample may be carry-over from other donors' samples. Each CDR3 is given with its conserved first and last residue. D genes are given only for firm matches. Clone size is given for some rows only: seen once, a few or many times, or a class if the clone is expanded.

>-|TRBJ2-5|TRBV29-1|-
TGCAGCGATGGAGAAGACTCTAGAGGTGGGGAGACCCAGTACTTC
CSDGEDSRGGETQYF
>-|TRBJ2-7|TRBV30|TRBD1
TGTGCCTGGGCTGGCCGCTTGGGACAGCCCTACGAGCAGTACTTC
CAWAGRLGQPYEQYF
>-|TRBJ1-5|TRBV30|TRBD1
TGTGCCTGGAGTCTTGGACAGGGTGGCAATCAGCCCCAGCATTTT
CAWSLGQGGNQPQHF
>-|TRBJ2-7|TRBV6-1|TRBD2
TGTGCCAGCAGTGAGGCTGGGCTAGCGGGAACCTACGAGCAGTACTTC
CASSEAGLAGTYEQYF
>once|TRBJ2-5|TRBV7-7|TRBD2
TGTGCTAGCAGCCCAGCGGGAGGGCCATGGGAGACCCAGTACTTC
CASSPAGGPWETQYF
>-|TRBJ2-2|TRBV28|TRBD2
TGTGCCAGCGGCTCGGCCGGACTAGCGGGAGGTGTATACGGGACCGGGGAGCTGTTTTTT
CASGSAGLAGGVYGTGELFF
>-|TRBJ1-1|TRBV28|-
TGTGCCAGCAGTTCGTATGGTTGGGGGTTTACGCACACTGAAGCTTTCTTT
CASSSYGWGFTHTEAFF
>-|TRBJ2-7|TRBV5-1|TRBD2
TGCGCCAGCAGCTTGGGAGGTGGGAGGGGATACGAGCAGTACTTC
CASSLGGGRGYEQYF
>-|TRBJ2-7|TRBV27|TRBD2
TGTGCCAGCAGTTTACACCTAGCGGGAGGGCCGCAACGCGAGCAGTACTTC
CASSLHLAGGPQREQYF
>-|TRBJ1-6|TRBV7-2|-
TGTGCCAGCAGCCCCCAGGGACGCAGCTCCTATAATTCACCCCTCCACTTT
CASSPQGRSSYNSPLHF
>-|TRBJ2-7|TRBV6-1|-
TGTGCCAGCGGGGAGGTCGGGAGAGTAAACTACGAGCAGTACTTC
CASGEVGRVNYEQYF
>-|TRBJ2-5|TRBV28|-
TGTGCCAGCAGTTGGTCCCAGCAAGAGACCCAGTACTTC
CASSWSQQETQYF
>-|TRBJ2-3|TRBV6-5|TRBD2
TGTGCCAGCAGTTACTCTCGGGAGGACACAGATACGCAGTATTTT
CASSYSREDTDTQYF
>-|TRBJ2-2|TRBV5-1|-
TGCGCCAGCAGCTTGGCCGAAGGGAGCGGGGAGCTGTTTTTT
CASSLAEGSGELFF
>-|TRBJ2-7|TRBV7-2|-
TGTGCCAGCAGCTTAGCACACGAGCAGTACTTC
CASSLAHEQYF
>once|TRBJ2-5|TRBV7-2|-
TGTGCCAGCAGCTTAGATCGGATGAAGTATGAGACCCAGTACTTC
CASSLDRMKYETQYF
>-|TRBJ1-4|TRBV6-5|TRBD1
TGTGCCAGCAGTAGTCCGGGACAGGGTAATGAAAAACTGTTTTTT
CASSSPGQGNEKLFF
>-|TRBJ2-1|TRBV5-1|TRBD1
TGCGCCAGCAGCTCGACAGGGCTGGTCAATGAGCAGTTCTTC
CASSSTGLVNEQFF
>-|TRBJ1-2|TRBV6-5|-
TGTGCCAGCAGTTACGATTCTAGTAGCTATGGCTACACCTTC
CASSYDSSSYGYTF
>-|TRBJ1-1|TRBV30|-
TGTGCCTGGATCAGGGACCAGAACACTGAAGCTTTCTTT
CAWIRDQNTEAFF
>-|TRBJ1-1|TRBV7-9|-
TGTGCCAGCAGCTGGGGCGGTTATGAAGCTTTCTTT
CASSWGGYEAFF
>-|TRBJ1-1|TRBV11-2|-
TGTGCCAGCAGCCCCGAATGGGGTATGACCACTGAAGCTTTCTTT
CASSPEWGMTTEAFF
>once|TRBJ2-7|TRBV9|-
TGTGCCAGCAGCGTAGGGGTCGGGCACACCTACGAGCAGTACTTC
CASSVGVGHTYEQYF
>-|TRBJ1-2|TRBV6-1|-
TGTGCCAGCAGTGAAGGCCACCGGGCCGCCTCATTTGGCTACACCTTC
CASSEGHRAASFGYTF
>-|TRBJ1-5|TRBV6-6|TRBD1
TGTGCCAGCAGCCCGGACAGGGAGAGTCAGCCCCAGCATTTT
CASSPDRESQPQHF
>-|TRBJ2-1|TRBV30|-
TGTGCCTGGAGTCGGGGTAGTAACAATGAGCAGTTCTTC
CAWSRGSNNEQFF
>-|TRBJ2-7|TRBV6-5|TRBD1
TGTGCCAGCAGTTACCCGGGACAGGGATACTACGAGCAGTACTTC
CASSYPGQGYYEQYF
>-|TRBJ2-1|TRBV7-3|TRBD2
TGTGCCAGCAGCTGGACTAGCGGGTCGTACAATGAGCAGTTCTTC
CASSWTSGSYNEQFF
>-|TRBJ1-1|TRBV29-1|TRBD1
TGCAGCGTTGGTTGGAAGGGACAGGGGAACACTGAAGCTTTCTTT
CSVGWKGQGNTEAFF
>-|TRBJ2-1|TRBV19|TRBD2
TGTGCCAGTAGTAAGGGGCTAGCGGGAGGGCTGGGGAACAATGAGCAGTTCTTC
CASSKGLAGGLGNNEQFF
>-|TRBJ2-1|TRBV6-1|-
TGTGCCAGCGACCTAGGGGGATCCTCCTACAATGAGCAGTTCTTC
CASDLGGSSYNEQFF
>-|TRBJ1-3|TRBV30|-
TGTGCCTGGAGATTGGGTGGTGTGTTGGGGGTAAACACCATATATTTT
CAWRLGGVLGVNTIYF
>-|TRBJ1-1|TRBV27|-
TGTGCCAGCAGTTTATCAGGGTCCACTGAAGCTTTCTTT
CASSLSGSTEAFF
>-|TRBJ1-4|TRBV19|TRBD1
TGTGCCAGTAGTGCAGACAGGGAAGGGGCAACTAATGAAAAACTGTTTTTT
CASSADREGATNEKLFF
>-|TRBJ2-3|TRBV14|TRBD2
TGTGCCAGCAGCCAAGCGGGAGGGTCCGATACGCAGTATTTT
CASSQAGGSDTQYF
>-|TRBJ1-1|TRBV7-2|-
TGTGCCAGCATCCCGGAGGCTGAAGCTTTCTTT
CASIPEAEAFF
>-|TRBJ2-1|TRBV27|TRBD2
TGTGCCAGCAGTTTACTTGGACTGGGGAGGGCCGGAGCTGAGCAGTTCTTC
CASSLLGLGRAGAEQFF
>-|TRBJ2-3|TRBV20-1|TRBD2
TGCAGTGCAGTTACTAGCGGGAGGGTGTATTTT
CSAVTSGRVYF
>-|TRBJ2-1|TRBV9|TRBD2
TGTGCCAGCAGCCTCTCCCTGGTGGCTAGCGGGGTTTACTCCTACAATGAGCAGTTCTTC
CASSLSLVASGVYSYNEQFF
>-|TRBJ1-2|TRBV27|TRBD1
TGTGCCAGCAGTCCGTCGACAGGGACCTCCTATGGCTACACCTTC
CASSPSTGTSYGYTF
>-|TRBJ2-1|TRBV7-9|-
TGTGCCAGCAGCTTAGGGGTGGGAAGGGCCTACAATGAGCAGTTCTTC
CASSLGVGRAYNEQFF
>-|TRBJ2-2|TRBV28|-
TGTGCCAGCAGTTTGTATACCGGGGAGCTGTTTTTT
CASSLYTGELFF
>once|TRBJ1-1|TRBV19|-
TGTGCCAGTAGTGAAATGGGTAGGGCGGGGCTTAACACTGAAGCTTTCTTT
CASSEMGRAGLNTEAFF
>-|TRBJ1-1|TRBV30|-
TGTGCCTGGAGTCCAACAGGGAGTACTGAAGCTTTCTTT
CAWSPTGSTEAFF
>once|TRBJ2-6|TRBV29-1|-
TGCAGCGTCGTATTTTCGGGGATTTCTGGGGCCAACGTCCCGACTTTC
CSVVFSGISGANVPTF
>-|TRBJ2-3|TRBV6-5|-
TGTGCCAGCAGTTTCCCAGGCGCAGATACGCAGTATTTT
CASSFPGADTQYF
>-|TRBJ2-5|TRBV18|-
TGTGCCAGCTCACCAACCGTCGGCGAAAAAGAGACCCAGTACTTC
CASSPTVGEKETQYF
>-|TRBJ2-3|TRBV7-8|-
TGTGCCAGCAGGCAAATTTCCGGGACGGCGCAGTATTTT
CASRQISGTAQYF
>-|TRBJ1-5|TRBV11-2|-
TGTGCCAGCAGCTCGGCGCTGTATAGCAATCAGCCCCAGCATTTT
CASSSALYSNQPQHF
>-|TRBJ1-4|TRBV19|-
TGTGCCAGTAGTATGTTGTTCGACAGACTGAATGAAAAACTGTTTTTT
CASSMLFDRLNEKLFF
>-|TRBJ2-7|TRBV5-5|-
TGTGCCAGCAGCGAGGGGATCTACGAGCAGTACTTC
CASSEGIYEQYF
>-|TRBJ1-2|TRBV10-3|TRBD1
TGTGCCATCAGGCCCGGGACAGGGGCCGACTATGGCTACACCTTC
CAIRPGTGADYGYTF
>-|TRBJ2-1|TRBV11-3|-
TGTGCCAGCAGCTTAGTCGGCAGAGACAATGAGCAGTTCTTC
CASSLVGRDNEQFF
>-|TRBJ1-3|TRBV19|-
TGTGCCAGTAGAAATTTGGGCTCTGGAAACACCATATATTTT
CASRNLGSGNTIYF
>-|TRBJ2-1|TRBV28|-
TGTGCCAGCAGTTGGAATATGTTAGGGAATTTTGAGCAGTTCTTC
CASSWNMLGNFEQFF
>-|TRBJ2-7|TRBV5-1|-
TGCGCCAGCAGCTTTTGGGCCTTCTCCTACGAGCAGTACTTC
CASSFWAFSYEQYF
>-|TRBJ2-3|TRBV27|-
TGTGCCAGCACGAGCTCTGGAGATACGCAGTATTTT
CASTSSGDTQYF
>-|TRBJ2-3|TRBV7-2|TRBD2
TGTGCCAGCAGCCCCAGAGGACTAGTCTCAGATACGCAGTATTTT
CASSPRGLVSDTQYF
>-|TRBJ1-2|TRBV4-1|TRBD1
TGCGCCAGCAGCCCCACGGGGGACAGGGGTCTCCCCTACGGCTACACCTTC
CASSPTGDRGLPYGYTF